This TCR beta chain stems from a study of control samples from healthy donors and cancer patients. The CDR3 contains 15 residues. Germline V gene data show CDR1 as SGHNT and CDR2 as YYREEE (reference sequence). V was pared by 2 bases and J by 1 base, with 13 bases between. TCRdb's copy holds only in-frame clones and misses some; the assay was immunoSEQ multiplex PCR. The table includes 75,000 to 100,000 clones, around 90% detected once. The chain links TRBV5-4 to TRBJ2-7; D is undetermined. The sample taken for sequencing was blood. The clonotype originates from a man aged 30 to 39 in good health. The CDR3 protein is CASSFMGSRSYEQYF. The DNA of the CDR3 is TGTGCCAGCAGCTTCATGGGGTCGAGATCCTACGAGCAGTACTTC.